Shown below are 16 T cell receptor beta chains from a single sample sequenced in a study of T cell responses to AZD1222 COVID-19 vaccine. TCRdb's table, derived via immunoSEQ multiplex PCR, lists solely in-frame clones and lacks some. The sample has some 83,000 clones, roughly 83% seen once. The material sequenced was peripheral blood, taken on day 0 of AZD1222 vaccination. The source of these receptors is an adult in good health.

The chain uses TRBV5-4 and TRBJ2-4, with 8 bases fitting TRBD1. The germline gives CDR1 SGHNT, CDR2 YYREEE (reference sequence). The J segment lost 8 bases and the V segment lost 0 bases, leaving 10 bases of the junction unmatched. This CDR3 is built from 16 residues. The CDR3 is CASSLGDRSSEHIQYF. CDR3 nucleotides: TGTGCCAGCAGCTTGGGGGACAGGTCGAGCGAGCACATTCAGTACTTC.

The chain uses TRBV7-9 and TRBJ2-7, with 12 bases matching TRBD2. V lost 4 bases, J lost 8 bases, and 9 bases stayed unmatched. The V gene's germline CDR1 is SEHNR and CDR2 FQNEAQ (reference sequence). The CDR3 is 15 residues long. The CDR3 sequence is CASSSQTSGRRQQYF. CDR3 sequence (DNA): TGTGCCAGCAGCTCCCAGACTAGCGGGAGACGTCAGCAGTACTTC.

This chain uses TRBV19 with TRBJ1-5; tentative D call: TRBD1 (5 bases). CDR1 is LNHDA, CDR2 SQIVND, per germline (reference sequence). Trimming pared 5 bases from V and 3 bases from J, leaving 17 bases between. There are 16 residues in the CDR3. The CDR3 DNA reads TGTGCCAGTAGTCTCAGGGTCAGAGGGGACAATCAGCCCCAGCATTTT. Protein sequence: CASSLRVRGDNQPQHF.

The chain carries TRBV5-3 and TRBJ1-1; 9 bases align to TRBD1. TRBV5-3 counts as an open reading frame of uncertain function. Trimming at V came to 2 bases and at J to 10 bases, leaving 15 bases not matched to a gene. The CDR3 is 16 residues long. The CDR3 DNA sequence: TGTGCCAGAAGCTTCCTAGACCGGGACAGGGTCAGGGGAGCTTTCTTT. Translated: CARSFLDRDRVRGAFF.

The chain joins TRBV28 to TRBJ2-5; no clear D gene. The CDR3 has 15 amino acids. Per germline, CDR1 MDHEN and CDR2 SYDVKM. Trimming removed 5 bases at V and 5 bases at J, with 18 bases between. CDR3 protein: CASSPSGRVVETQYF. DNA for the CDR3: TGTGCCAGCAGTCCATCGGGCCGCGTAGTCGAGACCCAGTACTTC.

This clone was picked up one time. The rearrangement links TRBV19 to TRBJ1-5; 11 bases line up with TRBD1. Germline loops: CDR1 LNHDA, CDR2 SQIVND (reference sequence). Unmatched junction bases numbered 9, after V lost 4 bases and J lost 7 bases. The CDR3 is 16 residues long. CDR3: CASSTTGTGGRQPQHF. CDR3 nucleotide sequence: TGTGCCAGTAGTACGACCGGGACAGGGGGGCGGCAGCCCCAGCATTTT. Complete variable domain (other parts from reference TRBV19 and TRBJ1-5): DGGITQSPKYLFRKEGQNVTLSCEQNLNHDAMYWYRQDPGQGLRLIYYSQIVNDFQKGDIAEGYSVSREKKESFPLTVTSAQKNPTAFYLCASSTTGTGGRQPQHFGDGTRLSIL.

The gene calls are TRBV6-2 or TRBV6-3 and TRBJ2-1, with 11 nucleotides matching TRBD2. V was pared by 5 bases and J by 5 bases, with 5 bases of the junction left unmatched. This CDR3 has 15 amino acids. CDR1 and CDR2 from the germline V gene are MNHEY and SVGEGT. The CDR3 DNA follows: TGTGCCAGCAGTAGACTAGCGGGGATTAACAATGAGCAGTTCTTC. Protein sequence: CASSRLAGINNEQFF.

The rearrangement links TRBV2 to TRBJ2-5; 11 bases match TRBD2. The CDR3 contains 14 residues. In germline, CDR1 is SNHLY, CDR2 FYNNEI. V dropped 6 bases and J dropped 5; count of bases not matched to a gene: 5. The DNA of the CDR3 is TGTGCCAGCAGCCTTAGCGGGGGGGCCGAGACCCAGTACTTC. It encodes CASSLSGGAETQYF.

This clone was seen just once. The chain joins TRBV3-1 (or the pseudogene TRBV3-2) to TRBJ2-5; the D gene is possibly TRBD2 (6 bases). Trimming removed 4 bases at V and 8 bases at J, with 26 bases between. The CDR3 is 17 amino acids. Germline V gene sequence: CDR1 LGHDT, CDR2 YNNKEL (reference sequence). CDR3 in DNA: TGTGCCAGCAGCCCCCGGAGACTCGGACTAACCCTGGGAACCCAGTACTTC. Residues: CASSPRRLGLTLGTQYF.

The J gene is TRBJ1-2, the V gene TRBV5-1, with 7 positions matching TRBD1. CDR1 is SGHRS, CDR2 YFSETQ, per germline. The CDR3 runs 14 residues. Unmatched junction bases numbered 7, after V lost 2 bases and J lost 6 bases. CDR3 in DNA: TGCGCCAGCAGCTTACAGACAGGGACTAATGGCTACACCTTC. As protein: CASSLQTGTNGYTF.

The chain recombines TRBV7-2 with TRBJ1-5; D perhaps matches TRBD1 (5 bases). Trimming took 6 bases from V and 6 from J, leaving 18 bases between them. This CDR3 comprises 15 residues. Germline V CDR1 and CDR2: SGHTA, FQGNSA. The CDR3 region is CASRVGTRVGQPQHF. DNA of the CDR3: TGTGCCAGCAGGGTAGGGACCAGGGTTGGTCAGCCCCAGCATTTT. Using reference TRBV7-2 and TRBJ1-5 for the parts outside the CDR3, the full variable domain is GAGVSQSPSNKVTEKGKDVELRCDPISGHTALYWYRQSLGQGLEFLIYFQGNSAPDKSGLPSDRFSAERTGGSVSTLTIQRTQQEDSAVYLCASRVGTRVGQPQHFGDGTRLSIL.

This clone came up once. The V call is TRBV11-2, the J call TRBJ2-7, with 7 bases matching TRBD2. Germline trimming cut 2 bases from V and 3 bases from J; bases unmatched to any gene: 10. Germline V lookup: CDR1 SGHAT, CDR2 FQNNGV. The length of the CDR3 is 16 residues. CDR3 in DNA: TGTGCCAGCAGCTTATCCCCCGGGACTAAACGCTACGAGCAGTACTTC. It codes for CASSLSPGTKRYEQYF. Looking up the rest from reference TRBV11-2 and TRBJ2-7 gives the full variable domain: EAGVAQSPRYKIIEKRQSVAFWCNPISGHATLYWYQQILGQGPKLLIQFQNNGVVDDSQLPKDRFSAERLKGVDSTLKIQPAKLEDSAVYLCASSLSPGTKRYEQYFGPGTRLTVT.

The gene calls are TRBV9 and TRBJ2-7; TRBD2 matches at 7 bases. Per the germline V gene, CDR1 is SGDLS and CDR2 is YYNGEE. V dropped 3 bases and J dropped 0; count of bases not matched to a gene: 6. The CDR3 sequence is 15 residues long. The CDR3 nucleotides are TGTGCCAGCAGCGCCGTCGGGGGGAGCTCCTACGAGCAGTACTTC. Its translation: CASSAVGGSSYEQYF.

This chain uses TRBV27 with TRBJ1-4; the D gene is possibly TRBD1 (5 bases). There are 15 residues in the CDR3. Germline loops: CDR1 MNHEY, CDR2 SMNVEV (reference sequence). Trimming shortened V by 6 bases and J by 4 bases, and 15 bases separated the two germline ends. CDR3 coding DNA: TGTGCCAGCAGACCATGGGCGGGGGTTAATGAAAAACTGTTTTTT. Amino acids: CASRPWAGVNEKLFF.

This CDR3 reads CASSLSMSKLGGGWNTEAFF. CDR3 coding DNA: TGTGCCAGCAGTTTATCGATGAGTAAATTAGGGGGCGGGTGGAACACTGAAGCTTTCTTT. The chain links TRBV27 to TRBJ1-1, with 7 positions matching TRBD1. Germline CDR1 and CDR2: MNHEY and SMNVEV (reference sequence). Trimming removed 0 bases from V and 1 base from J; junction bases left unmatched: 17. CDR3 length: 20 amino acids.

The table lists this clone with a few counts. The V and J genes are TRBV2 and TRBJ1-4; 10 bases fit TRBD1. V shed 8 bases, J shed 3 bases, and the junction held 9 bases outside the gene matches. Germline V gives CDR1 SNHLY, CDR2 FYNNEI. The CDR3 covers 16 residues. The CDR3 DNA is TGTGCCAGCTCAACCGGGACAGGGGCCTCTAATGAAAAACTGTTTTTT. This translates into CASSTGTGASNEKLFF.